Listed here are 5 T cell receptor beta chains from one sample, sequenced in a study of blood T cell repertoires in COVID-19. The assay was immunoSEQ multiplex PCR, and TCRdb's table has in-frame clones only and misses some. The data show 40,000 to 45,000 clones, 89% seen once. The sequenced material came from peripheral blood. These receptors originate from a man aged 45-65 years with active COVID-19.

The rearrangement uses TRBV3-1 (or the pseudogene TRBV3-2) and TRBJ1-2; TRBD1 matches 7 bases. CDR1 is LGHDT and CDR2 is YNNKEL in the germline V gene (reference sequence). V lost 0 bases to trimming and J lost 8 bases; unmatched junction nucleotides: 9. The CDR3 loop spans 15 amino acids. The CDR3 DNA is TGTGCCAGCAGCCAAGAGGCCAGGGGGGAGGAGGGCTACACCTTC. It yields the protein CASSQEARGEEGYTF.

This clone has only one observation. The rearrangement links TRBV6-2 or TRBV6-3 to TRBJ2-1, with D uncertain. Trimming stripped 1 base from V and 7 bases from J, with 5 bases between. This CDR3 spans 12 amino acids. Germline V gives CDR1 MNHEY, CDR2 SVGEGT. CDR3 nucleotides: TGTGCCAGCAGTTACTTCGGGAATGAGCAGTTCTTC. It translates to CASSYFGNEQFF.

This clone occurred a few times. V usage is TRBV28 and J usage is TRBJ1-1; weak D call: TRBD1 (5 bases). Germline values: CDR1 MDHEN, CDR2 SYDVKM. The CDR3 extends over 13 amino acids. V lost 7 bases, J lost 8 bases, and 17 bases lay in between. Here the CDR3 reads CASTLPAGVEAFF. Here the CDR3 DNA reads TGTGCCAGCACCCTCCCCGCGGGGGTCGAAGCTTTCTTT.

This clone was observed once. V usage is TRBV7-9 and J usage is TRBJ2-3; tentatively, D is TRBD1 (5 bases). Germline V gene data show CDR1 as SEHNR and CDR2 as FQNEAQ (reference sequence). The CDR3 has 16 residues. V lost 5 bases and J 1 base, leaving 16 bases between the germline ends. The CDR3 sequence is CASSPSRGIGTDTQYF. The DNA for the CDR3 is TGTGCCAGCAGCCCTAGTAGGGGAATTGGCACAGATACGCAGTATTTT.

CDR3 nucleotide sequence: TGTGCCAGCAGCTTAGGGGGCGGGAGCCACGAGCAGTACTTC. It yields the protein CASSLGGGSHEQYF. The chain is built from TRBV7-2 and TRBJ2-7; TRBD2 matches at 7 bases. This CDR3 comprises 14 residues. Trimming took 1 base from V and 5 from J; bases not matched to a gene: 5. Germline V gives CDR1 SGHTA, CDR2 FQGNSA.